The rows below give T cell receptor beta chains drawn from one sample of a study of blood T cell repertoires in COVID-19. Some clones are missing from TCRdb's copy, which holds only in-frame ones; the method was immunoSEQ multiplex PCR. The sample comprises about 180,000 clones, 86% of which are singletons, and 20% to 25% rests with the top ten. Sequenced input: peripheral blood. The origin of the receptors is a man aged 70-80 years with active or convalescent COVID-19. Each CDR3 is given with its conserved first and last residue. A D gene is named only where the DNA matches it firmly.

V: TRBV20-1; J: TRBJ2-2; length: 16; D: -; CDR3: CSASQLGVRNTGELFF; DNA: TGCAGTGCTAGTCAACTAGGAGTTAGGAACACCGGGGAGCTGTTTTTT
V: TRBV5-1; J: TRBJ1-4; length: 17; D: TRBD1; CDR3: CASSLNSRGTGNEKLFF; DNA: TGCGCCAGCAGCCTTAATTCCCGAGGGACAGGGAATGAAAAACTGTTTTTT
V: TRBV7-2; J: TRBJ2-5; length: 15; D: TRBD1; CDR3: CASSSPTGIVETQYF; DNA: TGTGCCAGCAGCTCCCCGACAGGGATAGTGGAGACCCAGTACTTC
V: TRBV5-4; J: TRBJ1-2; length: 14; D: -; CDR3: CASSLDRAPRGYTF; DNA: TGTGCCAGCAGCTTGGACAGGGCCCCGAGGGGCTACACCTTC
V: TRBV5-1; J: TRBJ2-7; length: 14; D: -; CDR3: CASRGQLGSYEQYF; DNA: TGCGCCAGCAGGGGGCAGCTCGGCTCCTACGAGCAGTACTTC
V: TRBV6-5; J: TRBJ1-1; length: 15; D: -; CDR3: CASSYTQGSNTEAFF; DNA: TGTGCCAGCAGTTACACTCAGGGGTCCAACACTGAAGCTTTCTTT
V: TRBV5-1; J: TRBJ2-2; length: 14; D: -; CDR3: CASSVTGQAGELFF; DNA: TGCGCCAGCAGCGTGACAGGTCAGGCCGGGGAGCTGTTTTTT
V: TRBV5-1; J: TRBJ1-4; length: 15; D: TRBD1; CDR3: CASSFDRGTNEKLFF; DNA: TGCGCCAGCAGCTTCGACAGGGGAACTAATGAAAAACTGTTTTTT
V: TRBV12-5; J: TRBJ2-7; length: 12; D: -; CDR3: CASGTGQRVQYF; DNA: TGTGCTAGTGGCACCGGACAGAGGGTGCAGTACTTC
V: TRBV19; J: TRBJ2-7; length: 14; D: TRBD1; CDR3: CASSMDRGFYEQYF; DNA: TGTGCCAGTAGTATGGACAGGGGATTCTACGAGCAGTACTTC
V: TRBV9; J: TRBJ1-3; length: 15; D: -; CDR3: CASSVGGNPGNTIYF; DNA: TGTGCCAGCAGCGTAGGAGGGAATCCTGGAAACACCATATATTTT
V: TRBV19; J: TRBJ2-1; length: 13; D: -; CDR3: CASKGTPGNEQFF; DNA: TGTGCCAGTAAGGGGACACCGGGCAATGAGCAGTTCTTC
V: TRBV5-1; J: TRBJ2-3; length: 16; D: TRBD2; CDR3: CASSLPLAGGTDTQYF; DNA: TGCGCCAGCAGCTTGCCCCTAGCGGGGGGCACAGATACGCAGTATTTT
V: TRBV27; J: TRBJ2-5; length: 16; D: TRBD2; CDR3: CASSLSTPKRGETQYF; DNA: TGTGCCAGCAGTTTATCGACACCCAAGCGGGGAGAGACCCAGTACTTC
V: TRBV15; J: TRBJ2-7; length: 15; D: TRBD1; CDR3: CATSISGTGLYEQYF; DNA: TGTGCCACCAGCATCTCCGGGACAGGGCTATACGAGCAGTACTTC
V: TRBV7-2; J: TRBJ1-5; length: 13; D: -; CDR3: CASSLLGVQPQHF; DNA: TGTGCCAGCAGCCTACTCGGGGTTCAGCCCCAGCATTTT
V: TRBV29-1; J: TRBJ1-4; length: 14; D: TRBD1; CDR3: CSVGPDRAQEKLFF; DNA: TGCAGCGTTGGTCCGGACAGGGCCCAAGAAAAACTGTTTTTT
V: TRBV6-6; J: TRBJ2-3; length: 15; D: TRBD2; CDR3: CASSSLAGGTDTQYF; DNA: TGTGCCAGCAGCTCACTAGCGGGAGGGACAGATACGCAGTATTTT
V: TRBV27; J: TRBJ2-1; length: 15; D: TRBD2; CDR3: CASSFPASGVNEQFF; DNA: TGTGCCAGCAGTTTCCCAGCTAGCGGGGTGAATGAGCAGTTCTTC
V: TRBV7-7; J: TRBJ2-2; length: 14; D: -; CDR3: CASSLASTAGELFF; DNA: TGTGCCAGCAGCTTAGCGTCAACAGCAGGGGAGCTGTTTTTT